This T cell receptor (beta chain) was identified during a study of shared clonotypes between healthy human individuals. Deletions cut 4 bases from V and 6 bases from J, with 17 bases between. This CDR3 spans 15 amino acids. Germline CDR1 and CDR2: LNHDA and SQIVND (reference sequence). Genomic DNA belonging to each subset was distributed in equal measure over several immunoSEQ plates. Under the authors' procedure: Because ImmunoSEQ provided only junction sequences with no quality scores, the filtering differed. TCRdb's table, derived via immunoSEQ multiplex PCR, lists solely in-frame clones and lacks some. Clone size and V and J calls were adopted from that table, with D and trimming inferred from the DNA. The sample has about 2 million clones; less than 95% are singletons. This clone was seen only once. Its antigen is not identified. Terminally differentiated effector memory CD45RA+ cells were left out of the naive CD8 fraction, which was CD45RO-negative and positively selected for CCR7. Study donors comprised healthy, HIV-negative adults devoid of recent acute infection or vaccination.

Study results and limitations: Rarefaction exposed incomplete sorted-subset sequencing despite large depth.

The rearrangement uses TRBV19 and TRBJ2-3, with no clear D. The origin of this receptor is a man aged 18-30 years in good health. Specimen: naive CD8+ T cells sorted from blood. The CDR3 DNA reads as TGTGCCAGTAGTAAGACTCCATCTGGGGTGGATACGCAGTATTTT. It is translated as CASSKTPSGVDTQYF. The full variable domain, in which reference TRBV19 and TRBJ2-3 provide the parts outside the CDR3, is DGGITQSPKYLFRKEGQNVTLSCEQNLNHDAMYWYRQDPGQGLRLIYYSQIVNDFQKGDIAEGYSVSREKKESFPLTVTSAQKNPTAFYLCASSKTPSGVDTQYFGPGTRLTVL.